This T cell receptor beta chain came from a study of T-cell memory formation after mild COVID-19. About the research overall: Across donors, TCR clusters were largely donor specific. Study outcomes and limitations: Pre-infection memory harbored some responding clones, suggesting cross-reactive memory joined. CD4/CD8 balance characterized clones contracting day 15 to 85, and CD4+ skew characterized later expanders.

A note on this clonotype: The antigen is unknown.

Barcoded TCR alpha and TCR beta cDNA libraries with UMIs came from 5'RACE using constant-segment primers. TCRdb used MiXCR to reprocess the 5' RACE reads, holding one entry per CDR3 protein. The table has around 410,000 distinct CDR3 sequences, 20% to 30% seen once. This clonotype was obtained from an adult woman who had mild COVID-19 (a few samples of this study predate the infection). Cell type and time point are not known. The specimen was PBMCs or a T cell subset sorted from them (not recorded which).

CDR3 in amino acids: CGTSGGISYNEQFF. CDR3 DNA: TGCGGAACTAGCGGGGGAATTTCCTACAATGAGCAGTTCTTC. This chain connects TRBV29-1 to TRBJ2-1, with 11 nucleotides matching TRBD2. The CDR3 has 14 residues. Germline-derived CDR1 and CDR2 are SQVTM and ANQGSEA.